This is a list of T cell receptor beta chains from one sample in a study of shared clonotypes between healthy human individuals. TCRdb's table, derived via immunoSEQ multiplex PCR, lists solely in-frame clones and lacks some. The top ten hold roughly 0.13% of the sample, which has around 2,000,000 clones, approximately 95% seen once. Sequencing was carried out using naive CD4+ T cells sorted from blood. Source of these receptors: a man between 18 and 35 years old in good health. Each CDR3 is given with its conserved first and last residue.

CDR3 length,V gene,CDR3 protein
13,TRBV11-2,CASETGPSYEQYF
17,TRBV7-2,CASSNGLAGLISTEQYF
16,TRBV7-9,CASSYTGTGGMNTIYF
14,TRBV15,CATRRDRGNTEAFF
16,TRBV10-1,CASSEEPAGGNHEQFF
15,TRBV5-4,CASSGSGGGAYEQYF
16,TRBV2,CASSAGWTANTGELFF
15,TRBV5-1,CASSAGTGDNSPLHF
14,TRBV6-6,CASSYLGSNQPQHF
14,TRBV21-1,CASSRGQGKDEQYF
14,TRBV30,CAWRVRQGSYGYTF
15,TRBV27,CASSSLGTGNEKLFF
14,TRBV18,CASSPTMGDQPQHF
14,TRBV7-9,CASSKTSEHNEQFF
14,TRBV5-5,CASSLSVGGNEQYF
13,TRBV5-4,CASSGDIGDPLHF
15,TRBV27,CASSSNRGAFSGYTF
14,TRBV30,CARRGGANTGELFF
13,TRBV4-3,CASSQEAGQPQHF
13,TRBV10-3,CAINSLTDTEAFF
13,TRBV30,CAWSLPDRQPQHF
15,TRBV30,CAWSGGDRGRTEQYF
15,TRBV2,CASRNGLRSSYEQYF
15,TRBV6-6,CASKWTGANTGELFF
15,TRBV5-4,CASSSGPGSNQPQHF
17,TRBV10-3,CAISEVKGTSERETQYF
15,TRBV5-1,CASSLGQGGRETQYF
13,TRBV6-5,CASSQQGSDEQYF
20,TRBV19,CASSIGQGQVIANRRQPQHF